The present T cell receptor (beta chain) was sequenced within a study of blood T cells in healthy people across ages. Study overall: Through template switching, about one barcoded beta molecule was captured per two T cells, as measured in model experiments.

This clonotype was observed at least ten times. CDR3 length equals 13 residues. V lost 4 bases, J lost 6 bases, and 10 bases lay in between. Germline values: CDR1 SEHNR, CDR2 FQNEAQ (reference sequence). The authors extracted at least 6 micrograms of total RNA per sample. A second PCR of roughly 7 to 11 cycles used a sample-barcoded 5' primer and a J-beta primer mix. Via MiXCR, TCRdb re-called the 5' RACE reads, giving one row per CDR3 protein. The table shows approximately 1.5 million distinct CDR3 sequences, with 30% to 35% occurring only once. This sequence joins TRBV7-9 and TRBJ2-1; D uncertain. The sample was blood. This sequence originates from a woman younger than 45 in good health. The CDR3, as DNA: TGTGCCAGCAGCTGGACGGACCCCAATGAGCAGTTCTTC. Translating gives CASSWTDPNEQFF.